The clone carrying this T cell receptor beta chain was counted many times. As yet, its antigen is unknown. This sample is part of a study of T cells in Graves' hyperthyroidism and ophthalmopathy. Across the whole study: It was at initial diagnosis, before any treatment, that peripheral blood was collected. The study, taken as a whole, reports: Model predictions of ophthalmopathy came a median around 7.1 months before onset.

An absence of ophthalmopathy progression within 18 months meant stable Graves' hyperthyroidism. The hyperthyroidism was newly diagnosed and had lasted under 2 months; the patients were aged 18 to 65. It was RNA transcripts that yielded the amplified TCR beta CDR3 regions. Initially, a first-round RT-PCR of the TCR CDR3 employed the HTBI primer set. Using its own MiXCR run on the multiplex PCR reads, TCRdb lists one record per CDR3 protein. The sample lists around 340,000 distinct CDR3 sequences, around 14% seen once, with around 25% in the top ten. This CDR3 spans 15 amino acids. V lost 3 bases and J 4 bases, leaving 12 bases between the germline ends. Germline CDR1 SEHNR, CDR2 FQNEAQ (reference sequence).

Specimen: blood. This chain uses TRBV7-9 with TRBJ2-2, with D perhaps TRBD1 or TRBD2 (6 bases each). The TCR sequence derives from a woman in her 30s with Graves' hyperthyroidism. This chain's CDR3 is CASSLGSGATGELFF. In DNA form, the CDR3 reads TGTGCCAGCAGCTTGGGTTCGGGGGCCACCGGGGAGCTGTTTTTT.